These 7 T cell receptor beta chains came from one sample sequenced in a study of blood T cells in healthy people across ages. Sample-barcoded 5' priming and a J-beta primer mix drove a second PCR of 7 to 11 cycles. MiXCR was run by TCRdb on the 5' RACE reads, yielding one entry per CDR3 protein. The table lists around 1.7 million distinct CDR3 sequences, approximately 30% of them singletons. Sequencing was done on a sample of blood. These receptors originate from a woman aged 25 to 39 in good health.

Written as DNA, the CDR3 is TGTGCCAGCAGCATGGAGACAGGGGGGGATGAGCAGTACTTC. As protein: CASSMETGGDEQYF. The rearrangement uses TRBV9 and TRBJ2-4, with 9 bases fitting TRBD1. From germline, CDR1 is SGDLS and CDR2 YYNGEE. This CDR3 has 14 residues. V lost 4 bases to trimming and J lost 13 bases; unmatched junction nucleotides: 12.

This clonotype was recorded many times. This chain joins TRBV5-1 and TRBJ2-4, with no clear D. Trimming took off 7 bases at V and 0 bases at J, with 17 bases between the two ends. Germline CDR1 SGHRS, CDR2 YFSETQ. The CDR3 covers 16 residues. In DNA form, the CDR3 reads TGCGCCAGCTCCCCGGGTAATCTCCTAGCCAAAAACATTCAGTACTTC. Its protein is CASSPGNLLAKNIQYF.

The chain joins TRBV30 to TRBJ2-2, with unresolved D. Germline lookup yields CDR1 GTSNPN and CDR2 SVGIG (reference sequence). V lost 3 bases to trimming and J lost 5 bases, with 16 bases between them. CDR3 size: 15 residues. The CDR3 coding sequence is TGTGCCTGGAGCGGACGATTCGAAGGGACCGGGGAGCTGTTTTTT. It translates to CAWSGRFEGTGELFF.

This clonotype was observed a handful of times. J is TRBJ2-2 and V is TRBV20-1; a possible D gene is TRBD2 (6 bases). Germline CDR1 and CDR2: DFQATT and SNEGSKA (reference sequence). Trimming left V 4 bases short and J 0 bases short, with 12 bases between. The CDR3 length is 15 residues. The CDR3 loop is CSAIGGATNTGELFF. In DNA, the CDR3 is TGCAGTGCTATCGGCGGGGCGACGAACACCGGGGAGCTGTTTTTT.

This chain links TRBV20-1 with TRBJ2-7; 8 nucleotides match TRBD2. There are 14 residues in the CDR3. The germline gives CDR1 DFQATT, CDR2 SNEGSKA (reference sequence). V shed 6 bases and J 7 bases; nucleotides not matched to a gene: 14. The CDR3 nucleotides read TGCAGTGCCACCGGGACTAGAGTTCTGGTGGAGCAGTACTTC. As protein: CSATGTRVLVEQYF.

This chain connects TRBV10-2 to TRBJ2-4; the match to TRBD2 covers 11 bases. Matching the DNA end better, TRBJ2-7 makes the J call doubtful. Germline lookup yields CDR1 WSHSY and CDR2 SAAADI. The CDR3 loop spans 17 amino acids. The DNA for the CDR3 is TGCGCCAGCAGTGAGGCTAGCGGGAGGCCCACCACCTACGAGCAGTACTTC. Protein: CASSEASGRPTTYEQYF.

The genes are TRBV10-2 and TRBJ2-5; 7 bases line up with TRBD2. The germline gives CDR1 WSHSY, CDR2 SAAADI. V lost 8 bases to trimming and J lost 5 bases; unmatched junction nucleotides: 14. This CDR3 is built from 15 residues. CDR3 in amino acids: CASLGREPDAETQYF. Here the CDR3 DNA reads TGCGCCAGCCTCGGGCGGGAGCCCGACGCGGAGACCCAGTACTTC.